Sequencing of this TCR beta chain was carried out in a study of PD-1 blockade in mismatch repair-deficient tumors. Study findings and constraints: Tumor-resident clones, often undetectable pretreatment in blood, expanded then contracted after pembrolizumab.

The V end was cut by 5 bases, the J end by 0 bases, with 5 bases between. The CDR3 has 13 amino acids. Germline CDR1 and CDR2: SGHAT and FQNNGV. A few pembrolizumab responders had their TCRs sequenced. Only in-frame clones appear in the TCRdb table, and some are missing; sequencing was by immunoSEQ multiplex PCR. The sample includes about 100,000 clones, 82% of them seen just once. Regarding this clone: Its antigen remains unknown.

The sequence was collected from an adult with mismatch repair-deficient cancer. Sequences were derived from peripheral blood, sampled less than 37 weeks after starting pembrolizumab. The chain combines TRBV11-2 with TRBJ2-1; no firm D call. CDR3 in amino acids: CASSQSSYNEQFF. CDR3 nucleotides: TGTGCCAGCAGCCAGTCCTCCTACAATGAGCAGTTCTTC.